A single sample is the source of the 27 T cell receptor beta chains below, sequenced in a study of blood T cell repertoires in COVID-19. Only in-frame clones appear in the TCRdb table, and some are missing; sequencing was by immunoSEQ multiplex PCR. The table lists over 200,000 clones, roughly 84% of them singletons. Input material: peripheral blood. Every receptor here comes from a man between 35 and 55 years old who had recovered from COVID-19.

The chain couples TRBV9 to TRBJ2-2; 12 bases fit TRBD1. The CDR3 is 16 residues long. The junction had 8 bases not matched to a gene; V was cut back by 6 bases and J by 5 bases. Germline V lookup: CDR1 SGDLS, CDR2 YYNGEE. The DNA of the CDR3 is TGTGCCAGCACCCTGGGACAGGGGGCAGGTACCGGGGAGCTGTTTTTT. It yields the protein CASTLGQGAGTGELFF. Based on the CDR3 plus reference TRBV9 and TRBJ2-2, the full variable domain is DSGVTQTPKHLITATGQRVTLRCSPRSGDLSVYWYQQSLDQGLQFLIQYYNGEERAKGNILERFSAQQFPDLHSELNLSSLELGDSALYFCASTLGQGAGTGELFFGEGSRLTVL.

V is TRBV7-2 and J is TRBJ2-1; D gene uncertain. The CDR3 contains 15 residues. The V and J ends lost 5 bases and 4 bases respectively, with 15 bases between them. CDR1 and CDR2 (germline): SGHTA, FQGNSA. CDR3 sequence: CASSATQVEYNEQFF. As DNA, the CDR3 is TGTGCCAGCAGCGCAACCCAGGTGGAATACAATGAGCAGTTCTTC. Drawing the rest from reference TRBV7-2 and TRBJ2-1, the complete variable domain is GAGVSQSPSNKVTEKGKDVELRCDPISGHTALYWYRQSLGQGLEFLIYFQGNSAPDKSGLPSDRFSAERTGGSVSTLTIQRTQQEDSAVYLCASSATQVEYNEQFFGPGTRLTVL.

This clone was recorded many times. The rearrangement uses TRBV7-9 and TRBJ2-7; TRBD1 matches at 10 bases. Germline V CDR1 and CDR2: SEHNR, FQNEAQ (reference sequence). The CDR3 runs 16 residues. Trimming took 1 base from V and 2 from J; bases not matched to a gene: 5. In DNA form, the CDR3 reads TGTGCCAGCAGCTTAGTTCGGGACAGGGGTACCTACGAGCAGTACTTC. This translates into CASSLVRDRGTYEQYF.

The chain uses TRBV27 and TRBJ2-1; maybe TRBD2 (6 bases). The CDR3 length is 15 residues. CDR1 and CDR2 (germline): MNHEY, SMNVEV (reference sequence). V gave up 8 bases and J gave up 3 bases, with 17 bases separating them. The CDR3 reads CASLASRGSYNEQFF. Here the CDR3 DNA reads TGTGCCAGCTTGGCTAGCCGGGGGAGCTACAATGAGCAGTTCTTC.

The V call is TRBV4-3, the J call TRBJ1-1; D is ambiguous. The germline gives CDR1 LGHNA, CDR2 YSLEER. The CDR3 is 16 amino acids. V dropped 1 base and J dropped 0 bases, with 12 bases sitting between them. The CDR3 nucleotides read TGCGCCAGCAGCCAAGGGGTCGGGTCAATGAACACTGAAGCTTTCTTT. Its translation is CASSQGVGSMNTEAFF.

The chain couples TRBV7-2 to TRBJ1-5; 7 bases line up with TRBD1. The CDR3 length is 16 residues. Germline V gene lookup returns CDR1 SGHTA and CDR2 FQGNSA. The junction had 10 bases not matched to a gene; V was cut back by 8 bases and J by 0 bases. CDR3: CASSRDSAYSNQPQHF. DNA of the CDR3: TGTGCCAGCTCCCGGGACAGCGCATATAGCAATCAGCCCCAGCATTTT.

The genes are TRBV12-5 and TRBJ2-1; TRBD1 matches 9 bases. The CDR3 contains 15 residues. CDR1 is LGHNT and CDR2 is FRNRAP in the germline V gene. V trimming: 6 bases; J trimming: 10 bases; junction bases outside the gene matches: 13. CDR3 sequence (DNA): TGTGCTAGTGGCCAGGACAGGGGAGTGTTCAAAGAGCAGTTCTTC. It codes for CASGQDRGVFKEQFF.

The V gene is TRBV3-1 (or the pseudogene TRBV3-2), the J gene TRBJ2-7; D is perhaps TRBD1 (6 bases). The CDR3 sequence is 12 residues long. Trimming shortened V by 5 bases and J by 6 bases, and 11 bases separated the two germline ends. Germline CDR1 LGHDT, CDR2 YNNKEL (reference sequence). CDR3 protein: CASSNRDTEQYF. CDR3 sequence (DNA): TGTGCCAGCAGCAACCGGGACACCGAGCAGTACTTC.

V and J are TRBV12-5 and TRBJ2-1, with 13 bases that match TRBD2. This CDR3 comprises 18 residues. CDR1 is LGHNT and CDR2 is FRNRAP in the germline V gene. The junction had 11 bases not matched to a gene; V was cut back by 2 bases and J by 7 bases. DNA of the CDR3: TGTGCTAGTGGTTTGCCCCTCGGACTAGCGGGGGCCGGTAATGAGCAGTTCTTC. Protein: CASGLPLGLAGAGNEQFF. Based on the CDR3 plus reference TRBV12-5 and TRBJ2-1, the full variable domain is DARVTQTPRHKVTEMGQEVTMRCQPILGHNTVFWYRQTMMQGLELLAYFRNRAPLDDSGMPKDRFSAEMPDATLATLKIQPSEPRDSAVYFCASGLPLGLAGAGNEQFFGPGTRLTVL.

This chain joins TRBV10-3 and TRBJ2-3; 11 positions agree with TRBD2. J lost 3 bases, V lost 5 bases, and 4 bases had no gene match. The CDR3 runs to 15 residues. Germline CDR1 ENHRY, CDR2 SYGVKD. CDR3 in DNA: TGTGCCATCAGTAGTAGCGGGAGGGGGACAGATACGCAGTATTTT. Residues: CAISSSGRGTDTQYF.

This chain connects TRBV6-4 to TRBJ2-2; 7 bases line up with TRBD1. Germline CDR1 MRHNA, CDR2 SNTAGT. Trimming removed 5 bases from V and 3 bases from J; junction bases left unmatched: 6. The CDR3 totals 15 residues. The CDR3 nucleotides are TGTGCCAGCAGTCCAACCGGGACAGACACCGGGGAGCTGTTTTTT. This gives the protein CASSPTGTDTGELFF.

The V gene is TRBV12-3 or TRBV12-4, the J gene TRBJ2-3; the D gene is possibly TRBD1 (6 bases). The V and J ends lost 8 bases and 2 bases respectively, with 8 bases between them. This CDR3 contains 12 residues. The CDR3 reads CASQGTTDTQYF. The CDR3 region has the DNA TGTGCCAGCCAGGGGACCACAGATACGCAGTATTTT.

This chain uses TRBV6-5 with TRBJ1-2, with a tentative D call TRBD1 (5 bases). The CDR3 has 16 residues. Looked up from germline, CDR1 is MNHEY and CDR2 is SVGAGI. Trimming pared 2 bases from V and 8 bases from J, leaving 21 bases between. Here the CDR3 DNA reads TGTGCCAGCAGTTACACGGAAGGGCTCTGGGGGAGGGGCTACACCTTC. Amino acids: CASSYTEGLWGRGYTF.

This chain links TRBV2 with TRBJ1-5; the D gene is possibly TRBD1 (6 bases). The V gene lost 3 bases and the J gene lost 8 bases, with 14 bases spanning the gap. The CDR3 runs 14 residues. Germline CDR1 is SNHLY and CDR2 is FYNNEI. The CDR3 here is CASSEIQGIKPQHF. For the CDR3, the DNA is TGTGCCAGCAGTGAGATACAGGGAATTAAGCCCCAGCATTTT.

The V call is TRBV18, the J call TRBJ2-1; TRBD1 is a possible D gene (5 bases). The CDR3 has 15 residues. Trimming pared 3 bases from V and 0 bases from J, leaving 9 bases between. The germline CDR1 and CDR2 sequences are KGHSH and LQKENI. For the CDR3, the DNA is TGTGCCAGCTCACCTTCAGGGTTCTCCTACAATGAGCAGTTCTTC. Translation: CASSPSGFSYNEQFF.

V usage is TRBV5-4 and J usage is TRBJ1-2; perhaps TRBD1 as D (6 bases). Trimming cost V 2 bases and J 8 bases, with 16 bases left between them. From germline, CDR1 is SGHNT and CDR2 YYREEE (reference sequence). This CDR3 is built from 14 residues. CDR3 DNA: TGTGCCAGCAGCTTACAAACAGGGCTTGAGGGCTACACCTTC. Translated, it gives CASSLQTGLEGYTF.

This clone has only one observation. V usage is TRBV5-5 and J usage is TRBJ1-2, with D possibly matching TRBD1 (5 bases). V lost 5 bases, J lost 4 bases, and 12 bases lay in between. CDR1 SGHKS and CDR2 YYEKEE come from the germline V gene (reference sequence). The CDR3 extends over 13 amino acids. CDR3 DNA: TGTGCCAGCAGTTTGTGGCAGGGCTATGGCTACACCTTC. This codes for CASSLWQGYGYTF.

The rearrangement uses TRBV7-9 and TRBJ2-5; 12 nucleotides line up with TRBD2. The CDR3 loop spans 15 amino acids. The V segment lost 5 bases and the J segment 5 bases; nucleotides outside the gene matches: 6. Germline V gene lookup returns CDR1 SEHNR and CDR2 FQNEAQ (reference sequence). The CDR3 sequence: CASSLTGTSGETQYF. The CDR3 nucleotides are TGTGCCAGCAGCCTTACCGGGACTAGCGGGGAGACCCAGTACTTC.

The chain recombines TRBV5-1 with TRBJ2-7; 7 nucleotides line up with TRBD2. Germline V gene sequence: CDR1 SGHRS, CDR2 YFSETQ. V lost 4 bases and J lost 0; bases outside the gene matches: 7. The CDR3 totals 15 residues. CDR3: CASSPSGGSSYEQYF. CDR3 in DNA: TGCGCCAGCAGCCCTTCGGGCGGGAGCTCCTACGAGCAGTACTTC. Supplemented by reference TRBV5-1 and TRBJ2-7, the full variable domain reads KAGVTQTPRYLIKTRGQQVTLSCSPISGHRSVSWYQQTPGQGLQFLFEYFSETQRNKGNFPGRFSGRQFSNSRSEMNVSTLELGDSALYLCASSPSGGSSYEQYFGPGTRLTVT.

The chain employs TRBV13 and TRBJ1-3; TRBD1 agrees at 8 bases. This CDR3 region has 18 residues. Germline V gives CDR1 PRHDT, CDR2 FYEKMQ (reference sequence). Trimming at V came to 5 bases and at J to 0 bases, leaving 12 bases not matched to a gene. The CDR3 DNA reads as TGTGCCAGCAGCCAAACCCCAGGGGGCCCGAGCTCTGGAAACACCATATATTTT. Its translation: CASSQTPGGPSSGNTIYF.

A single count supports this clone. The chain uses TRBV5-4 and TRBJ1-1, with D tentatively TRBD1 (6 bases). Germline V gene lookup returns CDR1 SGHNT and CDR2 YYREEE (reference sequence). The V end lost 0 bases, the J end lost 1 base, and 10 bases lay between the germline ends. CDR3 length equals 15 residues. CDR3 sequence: CASSLGRGGNTEAFF. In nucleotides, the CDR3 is TGTGCCAGCAGCTTGGGTAGAGGGGGGAACACTGAAGCTTTCTTT.

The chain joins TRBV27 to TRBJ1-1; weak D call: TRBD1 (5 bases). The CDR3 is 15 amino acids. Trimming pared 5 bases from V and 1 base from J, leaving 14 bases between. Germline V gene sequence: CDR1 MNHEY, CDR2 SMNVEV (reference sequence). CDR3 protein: CASSRLGGTNTEAFF. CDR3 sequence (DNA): TGTGCCAGCAGTCGACTGGGGGGGACGAACACTGAAGCTTTCTTT.

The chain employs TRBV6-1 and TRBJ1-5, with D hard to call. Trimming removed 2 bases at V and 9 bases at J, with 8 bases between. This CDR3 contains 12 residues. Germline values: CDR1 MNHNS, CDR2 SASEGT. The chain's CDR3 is CASSERGGPQHF. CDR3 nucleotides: TGTGCCAGCAGTGAACGGGGAGGGCCCCAGCATTTT.

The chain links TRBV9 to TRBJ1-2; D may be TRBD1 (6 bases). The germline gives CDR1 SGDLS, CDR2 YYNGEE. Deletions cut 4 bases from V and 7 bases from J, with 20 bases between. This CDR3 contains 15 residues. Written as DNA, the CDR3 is TGTGCCAGCAGCCCTAGGGGGTCTGTCTTCTCTGGCTACACCTTC. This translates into CASSPRGSVFSGYTF. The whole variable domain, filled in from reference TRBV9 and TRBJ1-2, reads DSGVTQTPKHLITATGQRVTLRCSPRSGDLSVYWYQQSLDQGLQFLIQYYNGEERAKGNILERFSAQQFPDLHSELNLSSLELGDSALYFCASSPRGSVFSGYTFGSGTRLTVV.

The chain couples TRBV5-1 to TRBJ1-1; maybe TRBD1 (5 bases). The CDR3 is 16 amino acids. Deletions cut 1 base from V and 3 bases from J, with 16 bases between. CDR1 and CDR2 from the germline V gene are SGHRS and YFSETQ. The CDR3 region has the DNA TGCGCCAGCAGCTTGATGGGCCCCGAGACAGACACTGAAGCTTTCTTT. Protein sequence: CASSLMGPETDTEAFF.

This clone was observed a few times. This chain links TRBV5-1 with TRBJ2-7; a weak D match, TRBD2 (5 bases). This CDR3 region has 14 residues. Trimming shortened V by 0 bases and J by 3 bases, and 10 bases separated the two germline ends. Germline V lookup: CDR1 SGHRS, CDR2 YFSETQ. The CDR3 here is CASSLVGRVYEQYF. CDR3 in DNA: TGCGCCAGCAGCTTGGTTGGGCGGGTCTACGAGCAGTACTTC.

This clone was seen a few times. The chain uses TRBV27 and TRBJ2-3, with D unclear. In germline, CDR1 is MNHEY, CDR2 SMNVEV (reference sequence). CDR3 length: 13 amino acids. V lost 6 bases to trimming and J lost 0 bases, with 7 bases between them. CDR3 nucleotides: TGTGCCAGCAGGGGCATAAGCACAGATACGCAGTATTTT. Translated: CASRGISTDTQYF.